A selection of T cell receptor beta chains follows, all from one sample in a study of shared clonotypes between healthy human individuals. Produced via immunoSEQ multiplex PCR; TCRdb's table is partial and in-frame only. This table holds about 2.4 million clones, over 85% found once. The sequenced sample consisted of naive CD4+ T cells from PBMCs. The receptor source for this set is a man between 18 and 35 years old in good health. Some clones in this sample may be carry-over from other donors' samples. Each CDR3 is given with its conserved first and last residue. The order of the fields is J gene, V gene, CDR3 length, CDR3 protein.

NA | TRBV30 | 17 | CAWRLPRGQGVGYEQYF
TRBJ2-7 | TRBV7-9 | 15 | CASSLVVAGVYEQYF
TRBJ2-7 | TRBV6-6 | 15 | CASSPPGLAAYEQYF
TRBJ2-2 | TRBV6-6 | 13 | CASSLLNTGELFF
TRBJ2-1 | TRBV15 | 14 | CATSRLAAPNEQFF
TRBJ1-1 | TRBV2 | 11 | CASSRRGEAFF
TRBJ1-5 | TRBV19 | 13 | CASSIGGGAPQHF
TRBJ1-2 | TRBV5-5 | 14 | CASSLFQGTYGYTF
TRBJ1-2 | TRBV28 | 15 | CASSRGGWDNYGYTF
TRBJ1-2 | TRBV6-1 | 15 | CASSEARGQSYGYTF
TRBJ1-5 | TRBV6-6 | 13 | CASRDRDNQPQHF
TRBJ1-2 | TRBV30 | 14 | CAWRQGAANYGYTF
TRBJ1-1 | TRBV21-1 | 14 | CPLKRADWNTEAFF
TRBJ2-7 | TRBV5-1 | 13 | CASSLMDGPEQYF
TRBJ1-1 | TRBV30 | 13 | CAWSTVPNTEAFF
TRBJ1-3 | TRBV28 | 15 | CASRGYASSGNTIYF
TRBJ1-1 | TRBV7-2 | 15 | CASSLGDRVGTEAFF
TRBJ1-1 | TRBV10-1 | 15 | CATRMTQSMNTEAFF
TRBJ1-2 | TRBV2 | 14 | CASTPPGEVWGYTF
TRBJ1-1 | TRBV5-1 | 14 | CASSLVGENTEAFF
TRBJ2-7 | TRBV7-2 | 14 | CASRVLASSYEQYF
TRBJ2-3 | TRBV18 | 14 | CASSLGTGRDTQYF
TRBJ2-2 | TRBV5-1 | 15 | CASSWGDRNTGELFF
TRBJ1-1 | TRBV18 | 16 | CASSPTTGTMNTEAFF
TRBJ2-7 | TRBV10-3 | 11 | CASGTGYEQYF
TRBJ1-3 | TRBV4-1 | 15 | CASSQPYERGNTIYF
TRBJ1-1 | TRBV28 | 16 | CASSAPREGPGTEAFF
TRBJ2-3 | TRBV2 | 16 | CASSEGLAGITDTQYF
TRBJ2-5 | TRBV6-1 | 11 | CASREYETQYF
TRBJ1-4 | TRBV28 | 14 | CASRGEWANEKLFF
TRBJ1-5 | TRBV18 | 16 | CASSIGSFYSNQPQHF